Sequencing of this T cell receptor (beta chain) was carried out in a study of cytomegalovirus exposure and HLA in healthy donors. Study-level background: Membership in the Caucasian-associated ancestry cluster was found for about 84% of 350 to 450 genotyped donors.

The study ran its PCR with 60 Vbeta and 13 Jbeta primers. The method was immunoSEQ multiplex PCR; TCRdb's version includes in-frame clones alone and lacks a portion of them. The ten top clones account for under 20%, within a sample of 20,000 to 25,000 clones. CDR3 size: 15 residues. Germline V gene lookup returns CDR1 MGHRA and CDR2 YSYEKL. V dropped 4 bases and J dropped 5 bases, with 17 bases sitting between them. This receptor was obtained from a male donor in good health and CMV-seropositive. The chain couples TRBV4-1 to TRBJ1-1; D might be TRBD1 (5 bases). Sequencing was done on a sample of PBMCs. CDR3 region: CASSLFLDRGTEAFF. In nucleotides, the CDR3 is TGCGCCAGCAGCCTCTTTCTCGACCGGGGGACTGAAGCTTTCTTT.